Listed here are 24 T cell receptor beta chains from one sample, sequenced in a study of neurological immune-mediated disorders. Each CDR3 protein is one row after TCRdb ran MiXCR on the 5' RACE reads. The sample carries 69,000 or so distinct CDR3 sequences, roughly 4.4% recorded once. The sample was PBMCs. The receptors here all came from a woman aged 70-85 years with multiple sclerosis.

Many counts were recorded for this clonotype. The chain is built from TRBV12-3 or TRBV12-4 and TRBJ2-7, with D possibly TRBD1 on 8 matching bases. V dropped 2 bases and J dropped 1 base, with 15 bases sitting between them. The CDR3 contains 16 residues. The CDR3 sequence: CASSLTGGALSYEQYF. The CDR3 nucleotides read TGTGCCAGCAGTTTAACAGGGGGGGCTCTATCCTACGAGCAGTACTTC.

The sample holds many counts of this clonotype. The chain couples TRBV20-1 to TRBJ2-7; TRBD2 might be the D (6 bases). V dropped 5 bases and J dropped 3 bases, with 17 bases sitting between them. Germline V lookup: CDR1 DFQATT, CDR2 SNEGSKA (reference sequence). The CDR3 length is 14 residues. In nucleotides, the CDR3 is TGCAGTGCTTCCCGTTCTAGCGCGAGCTACGAGCAGTACTTC. Translating gives CSASRSSASYEQYF.

In this sample, this clonotype turned up many times. Here the CDR3 reads CASSWGLAVVQETQYF. The CDR3 coding sequence is TGCGCCAGCAGCTGGGGACTAGCGGTAGTACAAGAGACCCAGTACTTC. This chain uses TRBV5-1 with TRBJ2-5; 11 bases agree with TRBD2. The germline gives CDR1 SGHRS, CDR2 YFSETQ. The CDR3 runs to 16 residues. Trimming at V came to 3 bases and at J to 2 bases, leaving 6 bases not matched to a gene.

This clonotype occurred many times. The rearrangement links TRBV5-4 to TRBJ2-5; D gene unclear. V was cut by 4 bases and J by 7 bases, with 11 bases left in between. The CDR3 spans 12 residues. In germline, CDR1 is SGHNT, CDR2 YYREEE (reference sequence). As DNA, the CDR3 is TGTGCCAGCAGCCTTCCGGGCGGGACCCAGTACTTC. Translated, it gives CASSLPGGTQYF.

The V gene is TRBV3-1, the J gene TRBJ2-1, with 10 nucleotides matching TRBD2. V trimming: 6 bases; J trimming: 8 bases; junction bases outside the gene matches: 13. Per germline, CDR1 LGHDT and CDR2 YNNKEL (reference sequence). The CDR3 spans 16 residues. In DNA, the CDR3 is TGTGCCAGCAGTCCCCTTAGCGGGAGGTTGGGGGATGAGCAGTTCTTC. Its protein product is CASSPLSGRLGDEQFF.

In its sample, this clonotype was seen a few times. A single base separates this from a much larger clone, so it may be a read error. Here the CDR3 reads CSVGHLGQGAMAKSIQYF. The CDR3 DNA reads TGCAGCGTTGGCCACCTTGGGCAGGGGGCTATGGCCAAAAGCATTCAGTACTTC. This chain connects TRBV29-1 to TRBJ2-4, with 8 bases identical to TRBD1. Germline V gene sequence: CDR1 SQVTM, CDR2 ANQGSEA. The CDR3 runs 18 residues.

This clonotype showed up many times. The chain combines TRBV10-3 with TRBJ1-2; 10 nucleotides line up with TRBD1. Germline V CDR1 and CDR2: ENHRY, SYGVKD. The V gene end was trimmed by 8 bases and the J gene end by 7 bases; junction bases not matched to a gene: 4. This CDR3 contains 12 residues. The CDR3 DNA reads TGTGCCATCGGGACAGGGGACTCTGGCTACACCTTC. It specifies CAIGTGDSGYTF.

This clonotype showed up many times. The CDR3: CASSPLAPGQGNTGELFF. The CDR3, as DNA: TGTGCCAGCAGCCCATTAGCCCCGGGACAGGGGAACACCGGGGAGCTGTTTTTT. This sequence joins TRBV5-5 and TRBJ2-2, with 9 bases lining up with TRBD1. Germline CDR1 and CDR2: SGHKS and YYEKEE (reference sequence). The CDR3 is made up of 18 amino acids. V trimming: 4 bases; J trimming: 1 base; junction bases outside the gene matches: 11.

The table lists this clonotype with many counts. The gene calls are TRBV7-2 and TRBJ2-3; tentative D call: TRBD2 (6 bases). CDR1 and CDR2 from the germline V gene are SGHTA and FQGNSA. V shed 1 base and J shed 2 bases, with 13 bases lying between them. The CDR3 is made up of 16 amino acids. Here the CDR3 reads CASSLVGTGYTDTQYF. The CDR3 coding sequence is TGTGCCAGCAGCTTAGTTGGGACTGGTTACACAGATACGCAGTATTTT.

This clonotype was counted ten times or more. The genes are TRBV5-1 and TRBJ2-7; D might be TRBD1 (7 bases). The CDR3 runs 18 residues. Trimming took 0 bases from V and 3 from J, leaving 22 bases between them. CDR1 and CDR2 (germline): SGHRS, YFSETQ. The CDR3 DNA reads as TGCGCCAGCAGCTTGGGGCAGGGGGGAACAAAAGGGATCTACGAGCAGTACTTC. Translation: CASSLGQGGTKGIYEQYF.

This clonotype has a count of ten or more. This sequence joins TRBV7-2 and TRBJ1-1; TRBD1 aligns across 7 bases. V shed 4 bases and J 1 base; nucleotides not matched to a gene: 3. The CDR3 length is 14 residues. The V gene's germline CDR1 is SGHTA and CDR2 FQGNSA. CDR3 DNA: TGTGCCAGCAGCTACGGGACAGCGAACACTGAAGCTTTCTTT. Its translation is CASSYGTANTEAFF.

In its sample, this clonotype was seen a few times. V usage is TRBV5-6 and J usage is TRBJ1-3; no definite D call. The length of the CDR3 is 13 residues. Between the trimmed V and J ends, which lost 4 bases and 3 bases, there was a span of 8 bases. Germline values: CDR1 SGHDT, CDR2 YYEEEE. CDR3 residues: CASSPPDGNTIYF. CDR3 DNA sequence: TGTGCCAGCAGCCCGCCGGATGGAAACACCATATATTTT. The entire variable domain, with the rest obtained from reference TRBV5-6 and TRBJ1-3, is as follows: DAGVTQSPTHLIKTRGQQVTLRCSPKSGHDTVSWYQQALGQGPQFIFQYYEEEERQRGNFPDRFSGHQFPNYSSELNVNALLLGDSALYLCASSPPDGNTIYFGEGSWLTVV.

This clonotype was seen ten or more times. The chain couples TRBV5-1 to TRBJ2-1; no firm D call. Germline assignment: CDR1 SGHRS and CDR2 YFSETQ. Trimming removed 0 bases at V and 7 bases at J, with 11 bases between. The CDR3 runs 14 residues. CDR3 loop: CASSLELPSNEQFF. CDR3 bases: TGCGCCAGCAGCTTGGAACTCCCTTCTAATGAGCAGTTCTTC.

This clonotype is deemed medium-sized. This sequence joins TRBV5-6 and TRBJ1-1; maybe TRBD1 (5 bases). CDR3 size: 14 residues. Trimming removed 0 bases at V and 4 bases at J, with 10 bases between. CDR1 is SGHDT and CDR2 is YYEEEE in the germline V gene. CDR3 region: CASSLAGGSTEAFF. Here the CDR3 DNA reads TGTGCCAGCAGCTTGGCCGGGGGGAGCACTGAAGCTTTCTTT.

This clonotype was seen ten or more times. The gene calls are TRBV7-2 and TRBJ2-5; 9 nucleotides agree with TRBD2. The germline V gene has CDR1 SGHTA and CDR2 FQGNSA. CDR3 length equals 15 residues. Trimming took 3 bases from V and 4 from J; bases not matched to a gene: 6. As DNA, the CDR3 is TGTGCCAGCAGCTTGCGGGAGGGCCGTGGAGAGACCCAGTACTTC. The encoded protein is CASSLREGRGETQYF.

This clonotype was seen repeatedly, ten times or more. V usage is TRBV20-1 and J usage is TRBJ2-1; a weak D match, TRBD2 (6 bases). The V end was cut by 5 bases, the J end by 6 bases, with 14 bases between. The germline CDR1 and CDR2 sequences are DFQATT and SNEGSKA (reference sequence). The CDR3 totals 13 residues. Written as DNA, the CDR3 is TGCAGTGCTCCGGGAGTACTCCCCAATGAGCAGTTCTTC. This sequence encodes CSAPGVLPNEQFF.

This clonotype was detected ten times or more. The chain is built from TRBV15 and TRBJ2-7, with D hard to call. CDR3 length: 13 residues. Germline CDR1 is LNHNV and CDR2 is YYDKDF (reference sequence). Trimming left V 0 bases short and J 10 bases short, with 13 bases between. The CDR3 is CATSRDRHTPQYF. CDR3 in DNA: TGTGCCACCAGCAGAGATCGGCACACACCCCAGTACTTC. Full variable domain (outside the CDR3, taken from reference TRBV15 and TRBJ2-7): DAMVIQNPRYQVTQFGKPVTLSCSQTLNHNVMYWYQQKSSQAPKLLFHYYDKDFNNEADTPDNFQSRRPNTSFCFLDIRSPGLGDTAMYLCATSRDRHTPQYFGPGTRLTVT.

This clonotype was counted at least ten times. V is TRBV9 and J is TRBJ1-2; no reliable D call. V was shortened by 3 bases and J by 6 bases, with 9 bases between the two germline ends. Germline CDR1 is SGDLS and CDR2 is YYNGEE. The CDR3 covers 12 residues. The CDR3 DNA follows: TGTGCCAGCAGCGCTGATTGGAATGGCTACACCTTC. Protein sequence: CASSADWNGYTF.

This clonotype was found many times. This chain joins TRBV6-2 or TRBV6-3 and TRBJ2-7; TRBD1 matches at 8 bases. This CDR3 is 15 amino acids long. Germline V gives CDR1 MNHEY, CDR2 SVGEGT. V lost 6 bases and J lost 2; bases outside the gene matches: 9. CDR3 sequence reads: CASSIAGTGAYEQYF. The CDR3 nucleotides are TGTGCCAGCAGCATAGCCGGGACAGGAGCCTACGAGCAGTACTTC.

This clonotype showed up many times. V usage is TRBV7-9 and J usage is TRBJ2-3; D might be TRBD2 (5 bases). The germline CDR1 and CDR2 sequences are SEHNR and FQNEAQ (reference sequence). The CDR3 is 12 residues long. Trimming took off 0 bases at V and 10 bases at J, with 8 bases between the two ends. CDR3 in amino acids: CASSLAAGAQYF. DNA of the CDR3: TGTGCCAGCAGCTTAGCGGCCGGGGCGCAGTATTTT.

This clonotype was seen repeatedly, ten times or more. This chain connects TRBV5-1 to TRBJ2-5; D gene uncertain. Germline CDR1 SGHRS, CDR2 YFSETQ. V lost 2 bases and J 5 bases, leaving 19 bases between the germline ends. The CDR3 covers 16 residues. The CDR3 DNA reads TGCGCCAGCAGCTTCAACCCCCTACTACCCGAGGAGACCCAGTACTTC. It is translated as CASSFNPLLPEETQYF. The full variable domain, in which reference TRBV5-1 and TRBJ2-5 provide the parts outside the CDR3, is KAGVTQTPRYLIKTRGQQVTLSCSPISGHRSVSWYQQTPGQGLQFLFEYFSETQRNKGNFPGRFSGRQFSNSRSEMNVSTLELGDSALYLCASSFNPLLPEETQYFGPGTRLLVL.

The rearrangement joins TRBV10-2 to TRBJ2-3; D may correspond to TRBD1 or TRBD2 (5 bases each). Germline V lookup: CDR1 WSHSY, CDR2 SAAADI. The CDR3 loop spans 12 amino acids. V shed 6 bases and J shed 4 bases, with 8 bases lying between them. This CDR3 is CASSVGADTQYF. CDR3 DNA: TGCGCCAGCAGCGTGGGGGCAGATACGCAGTATTTT.

The sample holds many counts of this clonotype. J is TRBJ1-2 and V is TRBV5-8; no definite D call. Trimming pared 4 bases from V and 5 bases from J, leaving 15 bases between. This CDR3 comprises 14 residues. CDR1 and CDR2 (germline): SGHTS, YDEGEE. CDR3 DNA sequence: TGTGCCAGCAGCCCCGGTACTCAGAAGTATGGCTACACCTTC. It yields the protein CASSPGTQKYGYTF. Together with reference TRBV5-8 and TRBJ1-2, the CDR3 gives the full variable domain: EAGVTQSPTHLIKTRGQQATLRCSPISGHTSVYWYQQALGLGLQFLLWYDEGEERNRGNFPPRFSGRQFPNYSSELNVNALELEDSALYLCASSPGTQKYGYTFGSGTRLTVV.

The chain joins TRBV7-2 to TRBJ1-6; D gene unclear. The CDR3 is 13 residues long. CDR1 is SGHTA, CDR2 FQGNSA, per germline. The V and J ends lost 4 bases and 4 bases respectively, with 5 bases between them. The CDR3 DNA reads as TGTGCCAGCAGCTCCGGATATAATTCACCCCTCCACTTT. Translation gives CASSSGYNSPLHF.